This passage covers 5 T cell receptor beta chains from one sample sequenced in a study of patients and donors after allogeneic stem cell transplantation. One entry per CDR3 protein, called by TCRdb with MiXCR from the RT-PCR reads. The sample gives approximately 200,000 distinct CDR3 sequences, roughly an eighth of which show up once; roughly 12% is in the top ten. Input material: blood, either unsorted or a sorted T cell fraction (not recorded which). These receptors came from a human donor who was either an allogeneic HSCT recipient or a stem cell or donor lymphocyte infusion donor (not recorded which). It is not recorded whose cells these are; they may come from a transplant donor.

This clonotype was found a few times. The CDR3 coding sequence is TGTGCCAGCAGCCGAGACTTTGGGAACACTGAAGCTTTCTTT. Translation gives CASSRDFGNTEAFF. This chain joins TRBV7-8 and TRBJ1-1; D ambiguous. This CDR3 contains 14 residues. The germline CDR1 and CDR2 sequences are SGHVS and FQNEAQ. V shed 5 bases and J shed 1 base, with 11 bases lying between them.

This clonotype was observed many times. The genes are TRBV29-1 and TRBJ2-3, with 10 bases identical to TRBD2. Germline CDR1 SQVTM, CDR2 ANQGSEA. Trimming cost V 3 bases and J 2 bases; bases outside gene matches: 11. The CDR3 is 17 amino acids. CDR3 sequence reads: CSVDSSVAGGITDTQYF. The CDR3 DNA reads as TGCAGCGTTGACTCGTCGGTAGCGGGGGGTATCACAGATACGCAGTATTTT.

This clonotype was counted at least ten times. V and J are TRBV12-3 or TRBV12-4 and TRBJ1-2; 9 bases line up with TRBD1. This CDR3 spans 13 amino acids. Trimming removed 7 bases from V and 3 bases from J; junction bases left unmatched: 3. The chain's CDR3 is CASKWTGDYGYTF. The CDR3 bases are TGTGCCAGCAAATGGACAGGGGACTATGGCTACACCTTC.

This clonotype was detected only a few times. V gene TRBV7-9 combines with J gene TRBJ2-5, with D perhaps matching TRBD1 (6 bases). Trimming cost V 6 bases and J 4 bases, with 12 bases left between them. Germline CDR1 and CDR2: SEHNR and FQNEAQ (reference sequence). This CDR3 has 13 residues. CDR3 protein: CASRLGAGETQYF. The CDR3 region has the DNA TGTGCCAGCAGACTGGGGGCCGGAGAGACCCAGTACTTC.

This clonotype has a single count. The J gene is TRBJ1-2, the V gene TRBV2; D gene uncertain. The germline gives CDR1 SNHLY, CDR2 FYNNEI. The length of the CDR3 is 14 residues. V lost 6 bases to trimming and J lost 5 bases, with 16 bases between them. This CDR3 reads CASREPGTQYGYTF. DNA for the CDR3: TGTGCCAGCAGGGAACCGGGCACACAATATGGCTACACCTTC.